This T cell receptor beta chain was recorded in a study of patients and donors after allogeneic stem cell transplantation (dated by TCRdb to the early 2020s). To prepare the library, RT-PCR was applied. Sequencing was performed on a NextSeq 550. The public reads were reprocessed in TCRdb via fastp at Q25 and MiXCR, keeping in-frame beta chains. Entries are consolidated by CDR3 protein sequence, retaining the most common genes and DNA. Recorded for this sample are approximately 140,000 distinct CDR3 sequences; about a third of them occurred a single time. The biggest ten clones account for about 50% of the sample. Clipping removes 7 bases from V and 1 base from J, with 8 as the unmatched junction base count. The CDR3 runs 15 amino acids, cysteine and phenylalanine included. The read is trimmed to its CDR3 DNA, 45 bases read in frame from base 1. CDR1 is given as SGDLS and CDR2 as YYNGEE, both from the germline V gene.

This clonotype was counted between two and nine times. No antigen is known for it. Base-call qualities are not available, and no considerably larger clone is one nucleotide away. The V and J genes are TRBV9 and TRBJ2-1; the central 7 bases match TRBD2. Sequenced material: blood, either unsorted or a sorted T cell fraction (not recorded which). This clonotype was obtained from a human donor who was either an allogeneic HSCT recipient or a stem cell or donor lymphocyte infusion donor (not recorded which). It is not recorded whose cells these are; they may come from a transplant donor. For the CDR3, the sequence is CASSPRGESYNEQFF. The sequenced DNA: TGTGCCAGCTCACCACGGGGGGAATCCTACAATGAGCAGTTCTTC. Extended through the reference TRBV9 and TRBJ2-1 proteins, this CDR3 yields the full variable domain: DSGVTQTPKHLITATGQRVTLRCSPRSGDLSVYWYQQSLDQGLQFLIQYYNGEERAKGNILERFSAQQFPDLHSELNLSSLELGDSALYFCASSPRGESYNEQFFGPGTRLTVL.